The 32 T cell receptor beta chains presented below share a single source sample, sequenced in a study of vaccination and CD4 T cells after COVID-19. The Oncomine TCR Beta short-read assay generated sequence data from the DNA of cultured CD4+ T cells. TCRdb passed the PCR reads through MiXCR, listing each CDR3 protein once. The table has around 20,000 distinct CDR3 sequences, approximately 40% seen once. Treatment noted: 10-day PBMC culture with coronavirus spike peptide pools or control peptides (ViraFEST assay). Their antigens are not known. Sequencing was performed on CD4+ T cells from blood, cultured in vitro, taken before SARS-CoV-2 vaccination. The receptors stem from a human donor who had recovered from COVID-19.

This clonotype was observed a few times. The chain combines TRBV27 with TRBJ2-5, with 7 bases fitting TRBD1. Trimming at V came to 11 bases and at J to 5 bases, leaving 14 bases not matched to a gene. This CDR3 contains 14 residues. CDR1 is MNHEY, CDR2 SMNVEV, per germline (reference sequence). In DNA, the CDR3 is TGTGCCGTACGCCCAGGGGGAATCGAGGAGACCCAGTACTTC. Residues: CAVRPGGIEETQYF.

J is TRBJ1-1 and V is TRBV5-6; 9 bases line up with TRBD1. The ends lost 0 bases at V and 4 bases at J; junction bases unmatched: 7. The CDR3 consists of 16 residues. The V gene's germline CDR1 is SGHDT and CDR2 YYEEEE. The CDR3 region is CASSLETGGGGTEAFF. The CDR3 nucleotides are TGTGCCAGCAGCTTGGAAACAGGGGGCGGAGGCACTGAAGCTTTCTTT.

This clonotype was counted a few times. The V gene is TRBV20-1, the J gene TRBJ1-2; possibly TRBD1 for D (6 bases). Germline V CDR1 and CDR2: DFQATT, SNEGSKA (reference sequence). The CDR3 length is 13 residues. The ends were cut back, 0 bases at V and 8 bases at J, with 13 bases in the middle. CDR3 region: CSAREGGSRGYTF. CDR3 DNA: TGCAGTGCTAGAGAAGGGGGGAGCCGGGGCTACACCTTC.

J is TRBJ2-2 and V is TRBV12-3 or TRBV12-4; 14 bases match TRBD2. V lost 6 bases, J lost 3 bases, and 6 bases stayed unmatched. This CDR3 comprises 17 residues. The CDR3 spells CASRPTSGGADTGELFF. CDR3 nucleotides: TGTGCCAGCAGACCGACTAGCGGGGGGGCCGACACCGGGGAGCTGTTTTTT.

This clonotype appeared a few times. The chain is built from TRBV7-3 and TRBJ2-5, with unresolved D. The CDR3 consists of 12 residues. The germline V gene has CDR1 SGHTA and CDR2 FQGTGA. V was pared by 8 bases and J by 4 bases, with 11 bases between. The CDR3 here is CASSRPGETQYF. The DNA for the CDR3 is TGTGCCAGCTCAAGGCCGGGAGAGACCCAGTACTTC. The variable domain in full, completed from reference TRBV7-3 and TRBJ2-5, reads GAGVSQTPSNKVTEKGKYVELRCDPISGHTALYWYRQSLGQGPEFLIYFQGTGAADDSGLPNDRFFAVRPEGSVSTLKIQRTERGDSAVYLCASSRPGETQYFGPGTRLLVL.

This clonotype has just a few counts. The chain recombines TRBV20-1 with TRBJ2-5, with TRBD2 matching 10 bases. Germline CDR1 reads DFQATT; CDR2 reads SNEGSKA (reference sequence). The junction had 2 bases not matched to a gene; V was cut back by 6 bases and J by 1 base. The CDR3 is 13 residues long. CDR3 sequence: CSARTSGQETQYF. The CDR3 region has the DNA TGCAGTGCCAGGACTAGCGGCCAAGAGACCCAGTACTTC.

V and J are TRBV2 and TRBJ1-6; D gene ambiguous. Trimming removed 0 bases at V and 10 bases at J, with 13 bases between. Germline CDR1 is SNHLY and CDR2 is FYNNEI. CDR3 size: 15 residues. CDR3 in amino acids: CASSEAPKGNSPLHF. The CDR3 coding sequence is TGTGCCAGCAGTGAAGCGCCGAAGGGCAACTCACCCCTCCACTTT. The full variable domain, rest sourced from reference TRBV2 and TRBJ1-6, is EPEVTQTPSHQVTQMGQEVILRCVPISNHLYFYWYRQILGQKVEFLVSFYNNEISEKSEIFDDQFSVERPDGSNFTLKIRSTKLEDSAMYFCASSEAPKGNSPLHFGNGTRLTVT.

The V call is TRBV6-2 or TRBV6-3, the J call TRBJ2-7; tentatively, D is TRBD2 (7 bases). The CDR3 length is 14 residues. V lost 10 bases and J lost 3, with 19 bases in between. Germline V CDR1 and CDR2: MNHEY, SVGEGT. CDR3 nucleotides: TGTGCCACCCGGGGGCCGGGAGGTGTCTACGAGCAGTACTTC. It encodes CATRGPGGVYEQYF.

This clonotype was observed a handful of times. This sequence joins TRBV7-8 and TRBJ1-2; TRBD1 aligns across 9 bases. Unmatched junction bases numbered 5, after V lost 5 bases and J lost 4 bases. The CDR3 length is 14 residues. Looked up from germline, CDR1 is SGHVS and CDR2 is FQNEAQ. In DNA, the CDR3 is TGTGCCAGCAGCCTAGTGGGACAGGGCTATGGCTACACCTTC. Its protein product is CASSLVGQGYGYTF.

The chain couples TRBV6-1 to TRBJ1-1; D remains unclear. The CDR3 length is 14 residues. The V end lost 3 bases, the J end lost 0 bases, and 8 bases lay between the germline ends. The V gene's germline CDR1 is MNHNS and CDR2 SASEGT. Here the CDR3 DNA reads TGTGCCAGCAGTGATTGGAGAGTGAACACTGAAGCTTTCTTT. Translation: CASSDWRVNTEAFF.

The chain recombines TRBV6-1 with TRBJ2-1, with 8 positions matching TRBD1. The V gene end was trimmed by 6 bases and the J gene end by 7 bases; junction bases not matched to a gene: 14. This CDR3 region has 16 residues. In germline, CDR1 is MNHNS, CDR2 SASEGT. Here the CDR3 DNA reads TGTGCCAGCAGACCCAGGACAGGGATTCTGTCGAATGAGCAGTTCTTC. The encoded protein is CASRPRTGILSNEQFF.

In its sample, this clonotype was seen a few times. This chain joins TRBV15 and TRBJ1-5; 11 bases are a match to TRBD1. CDR1 is LNHNV and CDR2 is YYDKDF in the germline V gene (reference sequence). The CDR3 runs to 15 residues. V lost 3 bases to trimming and J lost 6 bases; unmatched junction nucleotides: 4. CDR3 loop: CATSRDGTGGQPQHF. CDR3 DNA sequence: TGTGCCACCAGCAGGGACGGGACAGGGGGTCAGCCCCAGCATTTT.

Only a few counts were recorded for this clonotype. The rearrangement links TRBV29-1 to TRBJ1-6; D ambiguous. Trimming removed 4 bases at V and 8 bases at J, with 12 bases between. This CDR3 has 13 residues. Per the germline V gene, CDR1 is SQVTM and CDR2 is ANQGSEA. CDR3 region: CSVGTSRDSPLHF. CDR3 sequence (DNA): TGCAGCGTTGGGACTTCAAGGGATTCACCCCTCCACTTT. Full variable domain (outside the CDR3, taken from reference TRBV29-1 and TRBJ1-6): SAVISQKPSRDICQRGTSLTIQCQVDSQVTMMFWYRQQPGQSLTLIATANQGSEATYESGFVIDKFPISRPNLTFSTLTVSNMSPEDSSIYLCSVGTSRDSPLHFGNGTRLTVT.

The CDR3 nucleotides are TGTGCCAGCAGTTACTCGTGGGGAAGGGAAAAACTGTTTTTT. It specifies CASSYSWGREKLFF. This chain uses TRBV6-5 with TRBJ1-4; D remains unclear. Germline lookup yields CDR1 MNHEY and CDR2 SVGAGI. Trimming removed 0 bases at V and 8 bases at J, with 10 bases between. The CDR3 contains 14 residues.

The V gene is TRBV11-2, the J gene TRBJ1-6; no clear D gene. The V end lost 0 bases, the J end lost 11 bases, and 11 bases lay between the germline ends. The CDR3 sequence is 14 residues long. Germline assignment: CDR1 SGHAT and CDR2 FQNNGV. Here the CDR3 reads CASSLDPGGTPLHF. CDR3 DNA sequence: TGTGCCAGCAGCTTAGATCCCGGTGGGACACCCCTCCACTTT.

This clonotype occurred a few times. The rearrangement links TRBV2 to TRBJ1-2; 9 nucleotides agree with TRBD1. Per germline, CDR1 SNHLY and CDR2 FYNNEI. The CDR3 has 13 amino acids. After removal of 8 bases from V and 5 bases from J, the junction contained 6 bases not matched to a gene. CDR3 DNA: TGTGCCAGCGAGGACAGGGGAGGATATGGCTACACCTTC. The encoded protein is CASEDRGGYGYTF.

The rearrangement links TRBV6-1 to TRBJ1-2; D is ambiguous. V was shortened by 5 bases and J by 2 bases, with 15 bases between the two germline ends. Germline loops: CDR1 MNHNS, CDR2 SASEGT. CDR3 length: 15 amino acids. In nucleotides, the CDR3 is TGTGCCAGCAGTCCCCAAGGCAGTTCGAACTATGGCTACACCTTC. It specifies CASSPQGSSNYGYTF.

The J gene is TRBJ1-5, the V gene TRBV4-1; a possible D gene is TRBD1 (6 bases). CDR3 size: 19 residues. V gave up 0 bases and J gave up 0 bases, with 18 bases separating them. Germline CDR1 and CDR2: MGHRA and YSYEKL. As DNA, the CDR3 is TGCGCCAGCAGCCAAGAGGCCTCCGCACAGGGTTATAGCAATCAGCCCCAGCATTTT. Translating gives CASSQEASAQGYSNQPQHF.

This clonotype has a handful of counts. V usage is TRBV30 and J usage is TRBJ1-6, with TRBD1 as a possible D gene (6 bases). Trimming took 0 bases from V and 15 from J, leaving 12 bases between them. The CDR3 contains 12 residues. Germline V gene sequence: CDR1 GTSNPN, CDR2 SVGIG (reference sequence). This CDR3 is CAWSVSRDILHF. The CDR3 DNA is TGTGCCTGGAGTGTATCCCGGGACATCCTCCACTTT.

The chain has TRBV20-1 and TRBJ2-5; D is unresolved. V lost 2 bases, J lost 5 bases, and 18 bases lay in between. The CDR3 contains 15 residues. Germline values: CDR1 DFQATT, CDR2 SNEGSKA (reference sequence). DNA of the CDR3: TGCAGTGCTAGACTATCGTTGTCGGCGTTGGAGACCCAGTACTTC. This sequence encodes CSARLSLSALETQYF.

The V call is TRBV19, the J call TRBJ1-5; D gene uncertain. There are 13 residues in the CDR3. V lost 2 bases, J lost 2 bases, and 4 bases lay in between. Germline-derived CDR1 and CDR2 are LNHDA and SQIVND (reference sequence). The CDR3 DNA reads as TGTGCCAGTAGTATAACAGGCAATCAGCCCCAGCATTTT. This sequence encodes CASSITGNQPQHF.

This clonotype was seen once. The chain joins TRBV14 to TRBJ2-3; D ambiguous. Per the germline V gene, CDR1 is SGHDN and CDR2 is FVKESK. The V end was cut by 0 bases, the J end by 11 bases, with 24 bases between. The CDR3 spans 17 residues. The DNA of the CDR3 is TGTGCCAGCAGCCAAGATCGAGTTACCTTGCCCATCCCGAAGCAGTATTTT. As protein: CASSQDRVTLPIPKQYF.

This clonotype was counted only a few times. This chain joins TRBV21-1 and TRBJ1-2; the table's D gene call, TRBD1, was not cross checked with the DNA. TRBV21-1 is a listed pseudogene. The CDR3 loop spans 17 amino acids. The CDR3 DNA reads TGTGCCAGCAGCAAAGATCGGGACAGGGCCTCTCGAGATGGCTACACCTTC. The encoded protein is CASSKDRDRASRDGYTF.

This clonotype was observed a few times. This sequence joins TRBV15 and TRBJ1-2, with TRBD1 as a possible D gene (5 bases). The V and J ends lost 0 bases and 3 bases respectively, with 11 bases between them. Germline values: CDR1 LNHNV, CDR2 YYDKDF (reference sequence). The CDR3 is 15 amino acids. In DNA, the CDR3 is TGTGCCACCAGCAGAGATAAGGGACTGGACTATGGCTACACCTTC. Translation: CATSRDKGLDYGYTF. Based on the CDR3 plus reference TRBV15 and TRBJ1-2, the full variable domain is DAMVIQNPRYQVTQFGKPVTLSCSQTLNHNVMYWYQQKSSQAPKLLFHYYDKDFNNEADTPDNFQSRRPNTSFCFLDIRSPGLGDTAMYLCATSRDKGLDYGYTFGSGTRLTVV.

This clonotype occurred a few times. The J gene is TRBJ2-1, the V gene TRBV20-1; 12 bases align to TRBD2. CDR1 is DFQATT and CDR2 is SNEGSKA in the germline V gene (reference sequence). V shed 2 bases and J 7 bases; nucleotides not matched to a gene: 3. This CDR3 contains 14 residues. CDR3 sequence reads: CSARRLAGGNEQFF. The CDR3 nucleotides are TGCAGTGCTAGACGGCTAGCGGGAGGGAATGAGCAGTTCTTC.

Regarding this clonotype: The junction differs from germline at one of its ends, possibly a read error. The chain combines TRBV11-2 with TRBJ2-2; D possibly matches TRBD1 or TRBD2 (5 bases each). The V gene's germline CDR1 is SGHAT and CDR2 FQNNGV. CDR3 length equals 14 residues. The CDR3 here is CAGSLVSGPGELFF. CDR3 sequence (DNA): TGTGCCGGCAGCTTAGTGTCGGGGCCCGGGGAGCTGTTTTTT.

This clonotype has only a few counts. V and J are TRBV7-2 and TRBJ1-2, with 11 bases identical to TRBD1. The CDR3 has 15 residues. The V gene end was trimmed by 5 bases and the J gene end by 5 bases; junction bases not matched to a gene: 7. Looked up from germline, CDR1 is SGHTA and CDR2 is FQGNSA. The DNA for the CDR3 is TGTGCCAGCAGCCCGGGGACAGGGGGAAGTTATGGCTACACCTTC. Protein: CASSPGTGGSYGYTF.

This chain joins TRBV5-4 and TRBJ1-2; possibly TRBD1 for D (6 bases). The CDR3 is made up of 16 amino acids. Trimming took off 0 bases at V and 3 bases at J, with 15 bases between the two ends. In germline, CDR1 is SGHNT, CDR2 YYREEE (reference sequence). In DNA, the CDR3 is TGTGCCAGCAGCTTGGTAGCCGCCAGGGGAGACTATGGCTACACCTTC. It codes for CASSLVAARGDYGYTF.

The chain employs TRBV11-3 and TRBJ2-5; D is unresolved. V shed 2 bases and J shed 3 bases, with 16 bases lying between them. The CDR3 extends over 16 amino acids. The germline V gene encodes CDR1 SGHNT and CDR2 YENEEA. CDR3 DNA: TGTGCCAGCAGCTTAAGTCTGTTGGGCTCGAAAGAGACCCAGTACTTC. Translated, it gives CASSLSLLGSKETQYF. Full variable domain (rest looked up from reference TRBV11-3 and TRBJ2-5): EAGVVQSPRYKIIEKKQPVAFWCNPISGHNTLYWYLQNLGQGPELLIRYENEEAVDDSQLPKDRFSAERLKGVDSTLKIQPAELGDSAVYLCASSLSLLGSKETQYFGPGTRLLVL.

Only one count was recorded for this clonotype. The V and J genes are TRBV7-7 and TRBJ2-3; D tentatively fits TRBD1 or TRBD2 (5 bases each). Germline loops: CDR1 SSHAT, CDR2 FNYEAQ (reference sequence). V was trimmed by 5 bases and J by 6 bases, leaving 12 bases between them. CDR3 length equals 13 residues. The CDR3 DNA follows: TGTGCCAGCAGCCCCGAGAGGGACGATACGCAGTATTTT. Protein: CASSPERDDTQYF.

This clonotype was detected only a few times. The rearrangement joins TRBV29-1 to TRBJ1-5, with a tentative D call TRBD1 (6 bases). Germline CDR1 reads SQVTM; CDR2 reads ANQGSEA. The V and J ends lost 3 bases and 7 bases respectively, with 13 bases between them. The length of the CDR3 is 13 residues. In nucleotides, the CDR3 is TGCAGCGTTGAGATTGGGGGCAGGCAGCCCCAGCATTTT. This gives the protein CSVEIGGRQPQHF.

This clonotype was seen only a few times. V and J are TRBV20-1 and TRBJ2-3; D assignment may be TRBD1 or TRBD2 (5 bases each). The CDR3 is 15 residues long. Trimming pared 5 bases from V and 0 bases from J, leaving 15 bases between. In germline, CDR1 is DFQATT, CDR2 SNEGSKA (reference sequence). CDR3 bases: TGCAGTGCTCCTTCACCGGGGCCTAGCACAGATACGCAGTATTTT. As protein: CSAPSPGPSTDTQYF.